This record covers a single T cell receptor (beta chain). This specimen belongs to a study of naive and memory T cell subsets. The beta constant-region primer was an equimolar mix of two oligonucleotides covering TRBC1 and TRBC2. The cDNA 3' end received a ligated single-stranded oligonucleotide carrying the SP2 primer and a 12-nucleotide UMI. Four rounds of PCR amplified the ligated cDNA using nested alpha and beta constant-region primers plus SP2. TCRdb re-derived calls from the UMI-ligation and nested PCR reads in MiXCR, one entry per CDR3 protein. The sample lists roughly 21,000 distinct CDR3 sequences; about 11% were seen once. After the first PCR, alpha and beta chain libraries were processed separately. CD4 T cells were positively selected, then CD8 T cells from the CD4-negative fraction. The sequence was collected from a human donor in good health. Sequencing used central memory CD8+ T cells from blood.

CDR3 DNA sequence: TGCAGTGCTAGCGGGAGGTCTGGGGAGACCCAGTACTTC. It specifies CSASGRSGETQYF. The gene calls are TRBV20-1 and TRBJ2-5, with 7 positions matching TRBD2. Trimming took 3 bases from V and 5 from J; bases not matched to a gene: 6. Per germline, CDR1 DFQATT and CDR2 SNEGSKA (reference sequence). CDR3 length: 13 residues.